This T cell receptor (beta chain) was sequenced for a study of shared clonotypes between healthy human individuals. Study-wide results and limits: Larger estimated richness was generally seen in naive subsets than in memory subsets. When compared with the clonotypes that were shared by all four sorted-subset donors, the non-shared clonotypes turned out to have lower generation probabilities. Sequencing of the sorted subsets was shown by rarefaction to be incomplete despite large depth.

Of note for this clone: Its antigen remains unknown.

The germline V gene has CDR1 SGHTA and CDR2 FQGNSA. V shed 3 bases, J shed 4 bases, and the junction held 7 bases outside the gene matches. The CDR3 is 17 residues long. Profiling relied on immunoSEQ multiplex PCR, and the TCRdb table lists in-frame clones only, not all of them. The repertoire holds about 680,000 clones, with 92% as singletons. CD8 cells classed as naive were CD45RO-negative and positively selected for CCR7, excluding terminally differentiated effector memory CD45RA+ cells. Sequenced: naive CD8+ T cells sorted from blood. The TCR comes from a man aged 25-40 years in good health. This chain connects TRBV7-2 to TRBJ2-3, with TRBD2 identical over 13 bases. The CDR3 nucleotides read TGTGCCAGCAGCTTGAGGACTAGCGGGAGTGCAGCAGATACGCAGTATTTT. Protein product: CASSLRTSGSAADTQYF.